The 16 T cell receptor beta chains listed next were all sequenced from one sample in a study of early T cells in non-severe SARS-CoV-2 infection. TCRdb processed the 5' RACE reads anew with MiXCR; each CDR3 protein has one entry. The profile shows about 40,000 distinct CDR3 sequences, roughly 6.2% of them singletons. The sequenced sample was whole blood, obtained at baseline. The receptors derive from an adult who was a healthcare worker with PCR-confirmed SARS-CoV-2 infection or an uninfected control (not recorded which).

At least ten counts were recorded for this clonotype. The V gene is TRBV7-2, the J gene TRBJ2-1, with D perhaps matching TRBD1 (6 bases). V was cut by 1 base and J by 8 bases, with 15 bases left in between. The germline gives CDR1 SGHTA, CDR2 FQGNSA. The CDR3 consists of 15 residues. The CDR3 region has the DNA TGTGCCAGCAGCTTAGAAGTGACAGGTGGTCATGAGCAGTTCTTC. Its protein is CASSLEVTGGHEQFF.

There are many counts of this clonotype. The gene calls are TRBV6-5 and TRBJ1-1, with 8 bases aligning to TRBD1. This CDR3 contains 15 residues. Trimming removed 7 bases from V and 0 bases from J; junction bases left unmatched: 7. Germline CDR1 and CDR2: MNHEY and SVGAGI. The CDR3, as DNA: TGTGCCAGCAACCCGTTGACAGGGGTGAACACTGAAGCTTTCTTT. Translation gives CASNPLTGVNTEAFF.

The table lists this clonotype with many counts. CDR3 region: CASSRSQETQYF. In DNA, the CDR3 is TGTGCCAGCAGTCGCTCCCAAGAGACCCAGTACTTC. The rearrangement links TRBV12-3 or TRBV12-4 to TRBJ2-5; D is uncertain. The length of the CDR3 is 12 residues. Trimming took off 5 bases at V and 1 base at J, with 5 bases between the two ends.

There are many counts of this clonotype. CDR3 nucleotide sequence: TGCAGTGCTATCACCAGGGATCAGCCCCAGCATTTT. Its translation is CSAITRDQPQHF. The V gene is TRBV20-1, the J gene TRBJ1-5; tentative D call: TRBD1 (5 bases). This CDR3 region has 12 residues. V lost 4 bases and J 5 bases, leaving 9 bases between the germline ends. Germline values: CDR1 DFQATT, CDR2 SNEGSKA (reference sequence).

This clonotype has a count of ten or more. The chain uses TRBV6-6 and TRBJ2-3; D not resolved. The CDR3 is 12 residues long. Trimming took off 5 bases at V and 6 bases at J, with 9 bases between the two ends. The V gene's germline CDR1 is MNHNY and CDR2 SVGAGI (reference sequence). The CDR3 DNA reads as TGTGCCAGCAGTATCGATCGGGATACGCAGTATTTT. This gives the protein CASSIDRDTQYF.

This clonotype was observed at least ten times. The chain links TRBV20-1 to TRBJ1-2; D unclear. Trimming removed 3 bases from V and 4 bases from J, with 12 bases in between. CDR3 length equals 13 residues. Germline CDR1 DFQATT, CDR2 SNEGSKA (reference sequence). This chain's CDR3 is CSARNRETYGYTF. The CDR3, as DNA: TGCAGTGCTAGGAACCGGGAGACCTATGGCTACACCTTC.

This clonotype was observed many times. V and J are TRBV10-3 and TRBJ1-5, with D tentatively TRBD1 (5 bases). The CDR3 is 13 amino acids. Trimming took 3 bases from V and 2 from J, leaving 5 bases between them. Germline V gives CDR1 ENHRY, CDR2 SYGVKD. The CDR3 sequence: CAISEQGNQPQHF. DNA of the CDR3: TGTGCCATCAGTGAACAGGGCAATCAGCCCCAGCATTTT.

This clonotype was recorded many times. The chain is built from TRBV5-6 and TRBJ1-2, with 9 bases identical to TRBD1. V dropped 5 bases and J dropped 5; count of bases not matched to a gene: 16. The CDR3 runs 17 residues. CDR1 is SGHDT, CDR2 YYEEEE, per germline. The CDR3 DNA reads TGTGCCAGCAGTCCAGTAGACCGGACAGGGGCTTCGTATGGCTACACCTTC. It specifies CASSPVDRTGASYGYTF.

In its sample, this clonotype was seen many times. The chain links TRBV7-2 to TRBJ2-7; possible D gene TRBD2, 6 bases. Trimming took 1 base from V and 4 from J, leaving 14 bases between them. Germline V gene sequence: CDR1 SGHTA, CDR2 FQGNSA. There are 15 residues in the CDR3. CDR3 DNA: TGTGCCAGCAGCTTAGGCGGGGCGGTCGGGTACGAGCAGTACTTC. It is translated as CASSLGGAVGYEQYF. The variable domain in full, completed from reference TRBV7-2 and TRBJ2-7, reads GAGVSQSPSNKVTEKGKDVELRCDPISGHTALYWYRQSLGQGLEFLIYFQGNSAPDKSGLPSDRFSAERTGGSVSTLTIQRTQQEDSAVYLCASSLGGAVGYEQYFGPGTRLTVT.

This clonotype has a handful of counts. V gene TRBV7-2 combines with J gene TRBJ2-7, with 7 bases identical to TRBD2. Per the germline V gene, CDR1 is SGHTA and CDR2 is FQGNSA. The CDR3 runs 13 residues. V was pared by 5 bases and J by 6 bases, with 7 bases of the junction left unmatched. CDR3 residues: CASSPVTSLEQYF. CDR3 DNA: TGTGCCAGCAGCCCCGTGACTAGCCTCGAGCAGTACTTC.

This clonotype was seen ten or more times. The chain combines TRBV27 with TRBJ2-3; 7 bases align to TRBD1. Looked up from germline, CDR1 is MNHEY and CDR2 is SMNVEV (reference sequence). The trim removed 6 bases at V and 2 bases at J, leaving 5 bases unmatched. The CDR3 is 14 amino acids. CDR3 DNA sequence: TGTGCCAGCAGCTTACAGGGGCCCACAGATACGCAGTATTTT. Residues: CASSLQGPTDTQYF.

The V gene is TRBV6-5, the J gene TRBJ2-3; 14 bases map to TRBD2. Germline-derived CDR1 and CDR2 are MNHEY and SVGAGI. The trim removed 2 bases at V and 5 bases at J, leaving 6 bases unmatched. This CDR3 is 17 amino acids long. The CDR3 sequence is CASSYQRTSGGIDTQYF. Written as DNA, the CDR3 is TGTGCCAGCAGTTACCAACGGACTAGCGGGGGGATAGATACGCAGTATTTT.

This clonotype was counted many times. The J gene is TRBJ2-5, the V gene TRBV19, with TRBD1 identical over 8 bases. CDR3 size: 14 residues. V gave up 5 bases and J gave up 1 base; unmatched junction bases: 3. Germline lookup yields CDR1 LNHDA and CDR2 SQIVND (reference sequence). This chain's CDR3 is CASSPDRVQETQYF. In nucleotides, the CDR3 is TGTGCCAGTAGTCCGGACAGGGTCCAAGAGACCCAGTACTTC.

This clonotype occurred a few times. V and J are TRBV20-1 and TRBJ1-5; D might be TRBD1 (6 bases). The CDR3 covers 15 residues. Germline-derived CDR1 and CDR2 are DFQATT and SNEGSKA (reference sequence). Trimming stripped 6 bases from V and 4 bases from J, with 19 bases between. The CDR3 DNA reads as TGCAGTGCGCCCGCACTACAGGGATATAATCAGCCCCAGCATTTT. Its protein product is CSAPALQGYNQPQHF.

There are many counts of this clonotype. The V and J genes are TRBV5-1 and TRBJ2-7; weak D call: TRBD1 (6 bases). V lost 4 bases and J lost 0, with 11 bases in between. There are 14 residues in the CDR3. CDR1 and CDR2 (germline): SGHRS, YFSETQ. CDR3 coding DNA: TGCGCCAGCAGCGGGGGCCCGAGCTCCTACGAGCAGTACTTC. Its protein product is CASSGGPSSYEQYF.

Many counts were recorded for this clonotype. V gene TRBV7-2 combines with J gene TRBJ2-3; D possibly corresponds to TRBD1 (5 bases). In germline, CDR1 is SGHTA, CDR2 FQGNSA. V shed 2 bases and J shed 2 bases, with 8 bases lying between them. CDR3 size: 14 residues. CDR3 region: CASSLSRATDTQYF. CDR3 nucleotides: TGTGCCAGCAGCTTATCCAGGGCCACAGATACGCAGTATTTT.